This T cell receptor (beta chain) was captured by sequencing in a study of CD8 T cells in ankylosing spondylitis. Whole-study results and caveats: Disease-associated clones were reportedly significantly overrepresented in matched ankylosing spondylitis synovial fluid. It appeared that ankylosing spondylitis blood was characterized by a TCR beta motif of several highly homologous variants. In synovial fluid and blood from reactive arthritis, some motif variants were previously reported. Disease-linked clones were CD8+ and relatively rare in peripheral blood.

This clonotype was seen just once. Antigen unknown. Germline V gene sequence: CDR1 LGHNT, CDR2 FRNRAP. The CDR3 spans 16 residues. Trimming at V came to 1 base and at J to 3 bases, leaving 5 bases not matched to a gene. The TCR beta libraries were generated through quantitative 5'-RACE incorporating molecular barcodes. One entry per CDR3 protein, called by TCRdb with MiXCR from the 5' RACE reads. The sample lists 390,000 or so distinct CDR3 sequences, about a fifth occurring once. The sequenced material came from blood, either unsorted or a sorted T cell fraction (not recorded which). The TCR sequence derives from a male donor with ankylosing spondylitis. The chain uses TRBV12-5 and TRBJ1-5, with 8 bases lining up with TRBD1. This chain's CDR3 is CASGLGTGMTNQPQHF. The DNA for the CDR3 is TGTGCTAGTGGTTTGGGGACAGGGATGACCAATCAGCCCCAGCATTTT.